This T cell receptor (beta chain) was identified during a study of cytomegalovirus exposure and HLA in healthy donors. General study results and limits: TCR beta chain V- and J-gene trimming was linked, in a later analysis, to a missense variant in DCLRE1C. The records held CMV serostatus as the only immune exposure information.

With 60 Vbeta and 13 Jbeta primers, the PCR was carried out. Methods used by the authors: Later, an analysis found about 83 million unique TCR beta chains, and about 10 million of these were shared. Libraries were prepared by immunoSEQ multiplex PCR; TCRdb keeps only in-frame clonotypes and omits some of them. V and J calls and clone size are given by that table; D and trimming were obtained from the DNA. The sample yields roughly 170,000 clones, 84% seen once. With respect to this clone: Its antigen remains unidentified.

This receptor was taken from a girl aged 2 to 10 in good health and CMV-seropositive. The source material was PBMCs.

CDR3 protein: CASGLVTGGADEQYF. The CDR3 nucleotides read TGTGCTAGTGGTTTGGTAACAGGGGGCGCGGACGAGCAGTACTTC. The chain combines TRBV12-5 with TRBJ2-5, with TRBD1 matching over 9 bases. The end of the DNA aligns better with TRBJ2-7, so the J call may be wrong. Germline lookup yields CDR1 LGHNT and CDR2 FRNRAP. The length of the CDR3 is 15 residues.